This T cell receptor (beta chain) emerged from a study of T cells in Graves' hyperthyroidism and ophthalmopathy (dated by TCRdb to the late 2010s). Regarding the complete study: Peripheral blood was collected at initial diagnosis, before any treatment. To identify distinguishing TCR V-J signatures, a discovery cohort of about 100 patients was used, comprising 43 with Graves' ophthalmopathy and 57 with stable Graves' hyperthyroidism. Whether ophthalmopathy could be predicted prospectively was tested in an independent validation cohort made up of fewer than 20 hyperthyroidism patients plus 17 patients who later progressed to ophthalmopathy. The 75 to 100 discovery patients were divided at random into training and test sets in a 7:3 ratio. Thyroid tissue and blood T-cell repertoires from about six Graves' hyperthyroidism patients were also compared in the study. Once sampling was done, hyperthyroidism patients were given methimazole at a starting dose of 30 mg daily, whereas ophthalmopathy patients were given high-dose intravenous methylprednisolone. TCR Vbeta CDR3 sequencing of 130 to 150 peripheral blood samples (around 45 ophthalmopathy, around 80 hyperthyroidism and around 17 progressor patients) is reported in the paper. Results and caveats for the whole study, not just this receptor: A 13 V-J signature model separated ophthalmopathy from stable hyperthyroidism, with approximately 87% sensitivity and 81.08% specificity in cross-validation and 80%/75% in testing. No statistical method was used to set the sample size in advance, and investigators knew the group allocation. Most expanded thyroid clonotypes (frequency above 0.001) were also detected in blood, a finding suggesting that blood repertoires may reflect thyroid immune responses. In validation, the model predicted progression to ophthalmopathy with approximately 71% sensitivity and around 72% specificity, a median of 6.5 months before onset.

The TCR beta CDR3 regions were amplified from the RNA transcripts. For the first round of RT-PCR on the TCR CDR3, the HTBI primer set was used together with the Qiagen OneStep RT-PCR kit. Libraries were constructed in a second round of multiplex PCR, after which size selection and purification were performed. Sequencing of the libraries was done on an Illumina HiSeq2000 using paired-end 100 bp reads. In the original analysis: Raw data were processed with SOAPnuke, discarding reads with adapters, uncalled bases, mean Phred below 15, or no exact constant-primer or identifier match. COPE v1.2.5 was used to merge the high-quality paired reads, and each unique nucleotide sequence was defined as a clonotype. Clonotypes were aligned to IMGT TRBV, TRBD and TRBJ reference segments using MiTCR v1.1. The analysis included only V-J combinations with a frequency above 0.0001, which together covered around 99% of the repertoires. A TCS score was defined as the ratio of F50 (clonal expansion) to E x V (chaos), with BLOSUM62-based TCRdist applied between CDR3 peptides within each V-J. Welch's t-statistics and random forest reduced roughly 530 V-J features to roughly 13, which were used in a naive Bayes classifier (R e1071). The Morisita-Horn index was used to measure how similar the thyroid and blood repertoires were. The raw public reads went through TCRdb reprocessing: fastp at Q25, MiXCR clone calling, in-frame beta chains kept. Duplicate CDR3 protein sequences are folded into a single record with the most common DNA and genes. TCRdb, not the original authors, processed these V and J calls. For this sample there are over 700,000 distinct CDR3 sequences; about two fifths appear just once. The biggest ten clones account for 7.5% to 9.5% of the sample.

Stable Graves' hyperthyroidism was defined as the absence of progression to ophthalmopathy over 18 months of follow-up. The hyperthyroidism patients were between 18 and 65 years old and newly diagnosed, with a disease duration of less than 2 months. The study excluded patients with uncontrolled infections, other autoimmune diseases, pregnancy or lactation. Diagnoses relied on clinical symptoms, serum thyroxine and TRAb, thyroid ultrasound and orbital computed tomography. Ficoll-Paque density gradient centrifugation was used to isolate PBMCs from around 10 ml of fresh peripheral blood. Total RNA was extracted with Trizol reagent, and quality was checked on an Agilent 2100 Bioanalyzer. The germline V gene (reference sequence) provides CDR1 LNHNV and CDR2 YYDKDF. The trim is 8 bases for V and 6 bases for J, with a gap of 14 bases between the germline ends. The CDR3, cysteine through phenylalanine, is 13 amino acids long. The DNA shown is the 39-base CDR3, in frame from base 1.

On this clonotype itself: What antigen it recognizes has not been identified. Base qualities are missing; no much larger clone stands one base away.

Sample: blood. The chain is made from TRBV15 and TRBJ2-1, with a tentative D gene TRBD2 over 5 matching bases. This sequence was found in a man younger than 35 with Graves' hyperthyroidism. DNA sequence: TGTGCCACCGCAGCTGGACTGGCCAATGAGCAGTTCTTC. Translated, it reads CATAAGLANEQFF.